The next 18 T cell receptor beta chains were all read from a single sample in a study of blood T cell repertoires in COVID-19. Clones were read by immunoSEQ multiplex PCR, and TCRdb kept only the in-frame ones, dropping some. The data contain a few hundred thousand clones, about nine tenths of them singletons. Sequenced sample: peripheral blood. The receptors derive from a young woman with active or convalescent COVID-19.

Concerning this clone: Different DNA sequences within this sample yield the same CDR3. The chain combines TRBV2 with TRBJ2-7; 7 nucleotides align to TRBD1. The J segment lost 4 bases and the V segment lost 6 bases, leaving 3 bases of the junction unmatched. Germline V CDR1 and CDR2: SNHLY, FYNNEI. There are 12 residues in the CDR3. CDR3 in amino acids: CASRGQPYEQYF. CDR3 bases: TGTGCCAGCAGGGGACAGCCGTACGAGCAGTACTTC.

The genes are TRBV5-1 and TRBJ2-1; 9 bases are a match to TRBD2. This CDR3 is 18 amino acids long. In germline, CDR1 is SGHRS, CDR2 YFSETQ. Unmatched junction bases numbered 16, after V lost 9 bases and J lost 0 bases. The CDR3 spells CATSLMRGGASSYNEQFF. The CDR3 DNA follows: TGCGCCACATCGCTAATGCGGGGGGGGGCCTCCTCCTACAATGAGCAGTTCTTC.

The chain links TRBV12-3 or TRBV12-4 to TRBJ1-1; no clear D gene. CDR3 length: 13 amino acids. Trimming removed 6 bases from V and 1 base from J, with 9 bases in between. CDR3 nucleotide sequence: TGTGCCAGCAGCCGCGCCTGGAACACTGAAGCTTTCTTT. Its translation is CASSRAWNTEAFF.

This chain connects TRBV23-1 to TRBJ1-6; D call uncertain. TRBV23-1 is an ORF; its function is uncertain. The CDR3 consists of 13 residues. V was pared by 10 bases and J by 4 bases, with 11 bases between. The CDR3 bases are TGCGCCAAAGGACGGGGATATAATTCACCCCTCCACTTT. Its translation: CAKGRGYNSPLHF.

V gene TRBV18 combines with J gene TRBJ2-7; D may be TRBD1 (6 bases). CDR1 is KGHSH, CDR2 LQKENI, per germline. The CDR3 loop spans 14 amino acids. The V gene lost 2 bases and the J gene lost 3 bases, with 11 bases spanning the gap. This CDR3 reads CASSPNRAGYEQYF. The CDR3 coding sequence is TGTGCCAGCTCACCAAACAGGGCAGGCTACGAGCAGTACTTC.

This chain connects TRBV6-5 to TRBJ2-7; 10 positions agree with TRBD1. CDR1 and CDR2 (germline): MNHEY, SVGAGI. The junction had 8 bases not matched to a gene; V was cut back by 5 bases and J by 4 bases. This CDR3 contains 15 residues. The DNA of the CDR3 is TGTGCCAGCAGTACGGCCGGGACAGGGGTGTACGAGCAGTACTTC. It translates to CASSTAGTGVYEQYF.

CDR3: CASSTVQIYGYTF. DNA for the CDR3: TGTGCCAGTAGTACGGTACAGATCTATGGCTACACCTTC. V and J are TRBV19 and TRBJ1-2; no reliable D call. Germline assignment: CDR1 LNHDA and CDR2 SQIVND (reference sequence). The V and J ends lost 4 bases and 4 bases respectively, with 10 bases between them. The CDR3 contains 13 residues.

The chain uses TRBV21-1 and TRBJ2-7; the D segment call TRBD1 is taken from the table without a DNA check. TRBV21-1 is marked as a pseudogene. The CDR3 totals 15 residues. The CDR3 DNA sequence: TGTGCCAGCAGCTTCCTGGGGCCATCCTCCTACGAGCAGTACTTC. This encodes CASSFLGPSSYEQYF.

The CDR3 is CSASASGGAGANVLTF. The CDR3 nucleotides read TGCAGTGCTAGTGCTAGCGGGGGAGCTGGGGCCAACGTCCTGACTTTC. This rearrangement joins TRBV20-1 to TRBJ2-6; 10 nucleotides align to TRBD2. The trim removed 3 bases at V and 2 bases at J, leaving 4 bases unmatched. CDR3 length: 16 amino acids. Germline CDR1 is DFQATT and CDR2 is SNEGSKA (reference sequence).

The V call is TRBV18, the J call TRBJ2-7; 7 bases are a match to TRBD1. The CDR3 runs 15 residues. Germline V gene lookup returns CDR1 KGHSH and CDR2 LQKENI. V was clipped by 3 bases and J by 1 base; unmatched bases: 6. The CDR3 bases are TGTGCCAGCTCACCCAGACAGGGTGGGTCCTACGAGCAGTACTTC. Its protein is CASSPRQGGSYEQYF. The variable domain in full, with the rest retrieved from reference TRBV18 and TRBJ2-7, is NAGVMQNPRHLVRRRGQEARLRCSPMKGHSHVYWYRQLPEEGLKFMVYLQKENIIDESGMPKERFSAEFPKEGPSILRIQQVVRGDSAAYFCASSPRQGGSYEQYFGPGTRLTVT.

This clone was seen more than once but under ten times. The rearrangement joins TRBV18 to TRBJ1-2, with D hard to call. From germline, CDR1 is KGHSH and CDR2 LQKENI. This CDR3 has 15 residues. The ends were cut back, 3 bases at V and 2 bases at J, with 13 bases in the middle. The CDR3 loop reads CASSPALQENYGYTF. The DNA for the CDR3 is TGTGCCAGCTCACCCGCCCTCCAGGAAAACTATGGCTACACCTTC.

This chain connects TRBV5-1 to TRBJ2-1; D possibly corresponds to TRBD1 (6 bases). Germline-derived CDR1 and CDR2 are SGHRS and YFSETQ. The length of the CDR3 is 15 residues. Trimming left V 0 bases short and J 2 bases short, with 9 bases between. CDR3: CASSLAQGPYNEQFF. The DNA for the CDR3 is TGCGCCAGCAGCTTGGCCCAGGGGCCCTACAATGAGCAGTTCTTC.

The chain carries TRBV4-3 and TRBJ2-1; D possibly corresponds to TRBD1 (7 bases). V was shortened by 0 bases and J by 5 bases, with 17 bases between the two germline ends. This CDR3 is 17 amino acids long. Germline lookup yields CDR1 LGHNA and CDR2 YSLEER. Written as DNA, the CDR3 is TGCGCCAGCAGCCAAGAGGGCCGGAGGGGGCTCGACAATGAGCAGTTCTTC. Protein: CASSQEGRRGLDNEQFF.

The chain uses TRBV6-5 and TRBJ2-3, with TRBD2 matching 12 bases. Trimming at V came to 8 bases and at J to 7 bases, leaving 10 bases not matched to a gene. In germline, CDR1 is MNHEY, CDR2 SVGAGI. CDR3 size: 15 residues. CDR3 amino acids: CASSMASGGAYTQYF. In DNA form, the CDR3 reads TGTGCCAGCTCGATGGCTAGCGGGGGGGCCTATACGCAGTATTTT.

The rearrangement uses TRBV7-2 and TRBJ1-3; no reliable D call. CDR1 is SGHTA, CDR2 FQGNSA, per germline. The CDR3 contains 13 residues. V was trimmed by 5 bases and J by 3 bases, leaving 8 bases between them. The CDR3 bases are TGTGCCAGCAGCCCCCGACTTGGAAACACCATATATTTT. Protein product: CASSPRLGNTIYF.

In nucleotides, the CDR3 is TGTGCCAGTAGTATCCTCAGGGGGCGAGGTGAAAAACTGTTTTTT. Encoded protein: CASSILRGRGEKLFF. The V and J genes are TRBV19 and TRBJ1-4; 8 nucleotides align to TRBD1. J was trimmed by 7 bases and V by 3 bases; bases with no gene match: 7. The CDR3 runs to 15 residues. Per the germline V gene, CDR1 is LNHDA and CDR2 is SQIVND (reference sequence).

The chain has TRBV6-5 and TRBJ1-2, with TRBD1 matching over 8 bases. Germline CDR1 MNHEY, CDR2 SVGAGI. This CDR3 is 14 amino acids long. With 5 bases clipped from V and 5 bases from J, the junction kept 7 bases outside the gene matches. This chain's CDR3 is CASSLPGTGYGYTF. The CDR3 DNA is TGTGCCAGCAGTCTTCCTGGGACAGGATATGGCTACACCTTC.

The chain joins TRBV5-8 to TRBJ2-7, with TRBD1 matching 9 bases. Per germline, CDR1 SGHTS and CDR2 YDEGEE. J was trimmed by 2 bases and V by 4 bases; bases with no gene match: 13. The CDR3 has 17 residues. CDR3 nucleotide sequence: TGTGCCAGCAGCATCGACAGGGGGTCGGTGAGAACCTACGAGCAGTACTTC. The encoded protein is CASSIDRGSVRTYEQYF.